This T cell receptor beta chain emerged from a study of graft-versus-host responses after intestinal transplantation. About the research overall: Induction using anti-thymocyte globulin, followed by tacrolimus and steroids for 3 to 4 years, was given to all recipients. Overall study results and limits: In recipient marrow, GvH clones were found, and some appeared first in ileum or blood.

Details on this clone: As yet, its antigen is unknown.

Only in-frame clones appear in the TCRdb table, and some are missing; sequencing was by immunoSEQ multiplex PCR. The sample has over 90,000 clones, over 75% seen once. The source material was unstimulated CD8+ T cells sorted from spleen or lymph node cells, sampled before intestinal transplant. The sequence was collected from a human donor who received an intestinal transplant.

CDR3 sequence reads: CASSQGPFDEQFF. Written as DNA, the CDR3 is TGTGCCAGCAGTCAGGGCCCTTTCGATGAGCAGTTCTTC. The rearrangement links TRBV6-5 to TRBJ2-1; weak D call: TRBD1 (5 bases). This CDR3 is 13 amino acids long. Germline lookup yields CDR1 MNHEY and CDR2 SVGAGI. Trimming pared 5 bases from V and 8 bases from J, leaving 13 bases between.